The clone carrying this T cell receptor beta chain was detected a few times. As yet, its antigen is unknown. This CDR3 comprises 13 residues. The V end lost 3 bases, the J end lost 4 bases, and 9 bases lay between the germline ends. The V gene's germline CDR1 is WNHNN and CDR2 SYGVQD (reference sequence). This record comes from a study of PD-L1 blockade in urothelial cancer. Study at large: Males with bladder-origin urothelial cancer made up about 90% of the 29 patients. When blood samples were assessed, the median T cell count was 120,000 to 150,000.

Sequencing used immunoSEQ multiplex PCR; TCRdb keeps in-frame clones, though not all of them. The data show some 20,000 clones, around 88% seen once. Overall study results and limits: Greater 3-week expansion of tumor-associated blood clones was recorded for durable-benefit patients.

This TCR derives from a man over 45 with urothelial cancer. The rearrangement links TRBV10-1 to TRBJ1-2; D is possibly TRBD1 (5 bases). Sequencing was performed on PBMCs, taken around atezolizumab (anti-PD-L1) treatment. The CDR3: CASSEQAGYGYTF. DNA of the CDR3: TGCGCCAGCAGTGAACAGGCCGGCTATGGCTACACCTTC.